This note documents a single T cell receptor (beta chain) sequence. As yet, its antigen is unknown. Looked up from germline, CDR1 is LGHNA and CDR2 is YNFKEQ. V was clipped by 0 bases and J by 5 bases, with 16 bases between them. This CDR3 region has 16 residues. These data originate in a study of blood T cells in healthy people across ages. Alongside a J-beta primer mix, a sample-barcoded 5' primer served in a second PCR lasting roughly 7 to 12 cycles. TCRdb analysed the 5' RACE reads with MiXCR anew, one entry per CDR3 protein. The sample shows roughly 1,500,000 distinct CDR3 sequences, about 43% of them seen only once. Caucasian, healthy and from Russia, the donors were aged between about 6 and 90. General study results and limits: Naive and antigen-experienced cells could not be conclusively compared, given unsorted PBMCs. Across samples, TCR beta diversity tracked strongly with naive T cell percentage. While age rose, TCR beta diversity per million T cells dropped in a roughly linear way.

This TCR derives from a woman in her late teens or twenties in good health. The chain is built from TRBV4-2 and TRBJ2-5, with a tentative D call TRBD2 (6 bases). Specimen: blood. This CDR3 reads CASSQDPSGGEETQYF. CDR3 bases: TGTGCCAGCAGCCAAGACCCCAGCGGCGGGGAGGAGACCCAGTACTTC.